This T cell receptor beta chain was documented in a study of shared clonotypes between healthy human individuals. As for the study in general: Donors had three CD4 naive, three CD4 memory, two CD8 naive and one CD8 memory plate apiece.

Selected positively for CCR7 and CD45RO-negative, naive CD8 cells excluded terminally differentiated effector memory CD45RA+ cells. Notes on this clone: This sample also contains other DNA sequences that code for the same CDR3.

The CDR3 loop spans 13 amino acids. Germline V gene data show CDR1 as SGHAT and CDR2 as FQNNGV. The V end was cut by 3 bases, the J end by 2 bases, with 8 bases between. Deep-level settings were used for running the assay. In the authors' methods: Filtering differed for immunoSEQ, which gave only junction sequences without quality scores. Only in-frame clones appear in the TCRdb table, and some are missing; sequencing was by immunoSEQ multiplex PCR. That table furnishes V, J and clone size, whereas the DNA furnished D and trimming. The sample consists of nearly 2 million clones, about 95% of them appearing once.

The origin of this receptor is a young man in good health. The rearrangement joins TRBV11-2 to TRBJ2-7; the D is unclear. The sequencing sample was made of naive CD8+ T cells sorted from blood. CDR3 sequence: CASSFGRAYEQYF. The DNA of the CDR3 is TGTGCCAGCAGCTTCGGTCGGGCCTACGAGCAGTACTTC.